This record covers a single T cell receptor beta chain. Its antigen remains unidentified. Assay used: immunoSEQ multiplex PCR; TCRdb lists only in-frame clones, some missing. Among around 34,000 clones listed, 75% to 95% were seen once. This sample is drawn from a study of PD-1 blockade in classical Hodgkin lymphoma. Study-level information: On a schedule of every 2 weeks, patients received nivolumab 3 mg/kg intravenously.

Trimming shortened V by 4 bases and J by 4 bases, and 20 bases separated the two germline ends. This CDR3 contains 16 residues. The germline gives CDR1 SGHRS, CDR2 YFSETQ. Following autologous stem cell transplantation, relapse occurred in every patient, and exposure to brentuximab vedotin varied. Thawed PBMCs were the source of CD4+ T cells, purified by magnetic negative selection. The study, taken as a whole, reports: Sources of repertoire differences remain undefined, possibly disease activity or prior therapy. Patients newly diagnosed and complete responders had comparable baseline diversity. The study found that TCR diversity rose significantly by C4D1 in CD4+ but not CD8+ cells.

The sample in question was CD4+ T cells from blood, obtained at baseline. This sequence joins TRBV5-1 and TRBJ2-5; weak D call: TRBD2 (6 bases). This receptor was identified in a human donor with classical Hodgkin lymphoma. CDR3 bases: TGCGCCAGCAGCAGGGACTCAAGGGGCGGTACAGAGACCCAGTACTTC. The encoded protein is CASSRDSRGGTETQYF. Using reference TRBV5-1 and TRBJ2-5 for the parts outside the CDR3, the full variable domain is KAGVTQTPRYLIKTRGQQVTLSCSPISGHRSVSWYQQTPGQGLQFLFEYFSETQRNKGNFPGRFSGRQFSNSRSEMNVSTLELGDSALYLCASSRDSRGGTETQYFGPGTRLLVL.